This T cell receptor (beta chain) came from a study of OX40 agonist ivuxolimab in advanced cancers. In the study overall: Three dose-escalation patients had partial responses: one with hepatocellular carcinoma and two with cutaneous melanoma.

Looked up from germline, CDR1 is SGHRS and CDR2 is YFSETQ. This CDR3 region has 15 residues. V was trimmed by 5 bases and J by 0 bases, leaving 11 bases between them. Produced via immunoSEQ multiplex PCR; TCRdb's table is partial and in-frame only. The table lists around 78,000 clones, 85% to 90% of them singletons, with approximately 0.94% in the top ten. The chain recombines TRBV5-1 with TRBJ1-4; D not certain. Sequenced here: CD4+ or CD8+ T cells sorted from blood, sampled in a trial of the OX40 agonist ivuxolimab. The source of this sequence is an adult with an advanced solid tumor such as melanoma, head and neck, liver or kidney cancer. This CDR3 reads CASRSGVSTNEKLFF. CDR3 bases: TGCGCCAGCAGGTCAGGAGTTTCAACTAATGAAAAACTGTTTTTT.